This entry features one T cell receptor (beta chain) sequence. This specimen comes from a study of blood T cell repertoires in COVID-19. TCRdb keeps only in-frame clones here, not all; method: immunoSEQ multiplex PCR. The data hold some 250,000 clones, with 60% to 75% observed a single time. V gave up 6 bases and J gave up 7 bases, with 9 bases separating them. The CDR3 length is 12 residues. Germline CDR1 and CDR2: MNHNY and SVGAGI (reference sequence). The sample comprised peripheral blood. The receptor's source is a woman over 75 with acute or convalescent COVID-19. The rearrangement uses TRBV6-6 and TRBJ1-4; D ambiguous. CDR3 amino acids: CASSDRGEKLFF. CDR3 nucleotide sequence: TGTGCCAGCAGCGATAGAGGTGAAAAACTGTTTTTT.